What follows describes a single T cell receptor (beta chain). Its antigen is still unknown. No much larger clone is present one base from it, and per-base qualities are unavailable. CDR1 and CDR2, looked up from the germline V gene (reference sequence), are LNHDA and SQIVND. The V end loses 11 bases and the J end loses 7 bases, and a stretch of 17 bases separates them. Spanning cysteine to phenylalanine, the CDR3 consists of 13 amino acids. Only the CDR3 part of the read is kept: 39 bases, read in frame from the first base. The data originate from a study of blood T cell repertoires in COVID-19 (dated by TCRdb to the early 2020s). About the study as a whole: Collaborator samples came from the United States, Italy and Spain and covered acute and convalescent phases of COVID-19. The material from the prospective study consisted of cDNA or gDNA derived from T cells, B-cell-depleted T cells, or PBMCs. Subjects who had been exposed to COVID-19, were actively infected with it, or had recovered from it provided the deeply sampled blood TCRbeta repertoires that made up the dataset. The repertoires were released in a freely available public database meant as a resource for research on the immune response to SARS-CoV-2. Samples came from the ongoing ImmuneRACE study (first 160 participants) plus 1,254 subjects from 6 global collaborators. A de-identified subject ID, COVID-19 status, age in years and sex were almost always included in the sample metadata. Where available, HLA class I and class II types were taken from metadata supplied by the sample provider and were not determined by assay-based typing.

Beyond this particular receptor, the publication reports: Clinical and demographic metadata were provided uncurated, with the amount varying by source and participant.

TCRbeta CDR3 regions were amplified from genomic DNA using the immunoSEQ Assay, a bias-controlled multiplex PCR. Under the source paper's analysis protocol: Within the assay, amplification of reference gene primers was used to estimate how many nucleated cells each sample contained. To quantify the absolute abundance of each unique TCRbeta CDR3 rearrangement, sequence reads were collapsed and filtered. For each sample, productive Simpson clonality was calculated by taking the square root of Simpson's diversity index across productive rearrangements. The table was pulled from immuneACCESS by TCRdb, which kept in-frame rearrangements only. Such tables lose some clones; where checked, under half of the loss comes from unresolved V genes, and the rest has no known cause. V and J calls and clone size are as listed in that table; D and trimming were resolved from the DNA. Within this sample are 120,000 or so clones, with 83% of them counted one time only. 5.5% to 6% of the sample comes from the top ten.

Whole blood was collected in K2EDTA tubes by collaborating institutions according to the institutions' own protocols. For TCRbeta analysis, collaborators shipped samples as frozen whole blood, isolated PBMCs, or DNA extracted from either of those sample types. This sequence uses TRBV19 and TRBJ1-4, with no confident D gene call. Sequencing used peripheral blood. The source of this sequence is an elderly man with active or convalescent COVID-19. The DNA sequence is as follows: TGTGCCTCCCTAAGAGGGCAAGGTGAAAAACTGTTTTTT. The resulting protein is CASLRGQGEKLFF.